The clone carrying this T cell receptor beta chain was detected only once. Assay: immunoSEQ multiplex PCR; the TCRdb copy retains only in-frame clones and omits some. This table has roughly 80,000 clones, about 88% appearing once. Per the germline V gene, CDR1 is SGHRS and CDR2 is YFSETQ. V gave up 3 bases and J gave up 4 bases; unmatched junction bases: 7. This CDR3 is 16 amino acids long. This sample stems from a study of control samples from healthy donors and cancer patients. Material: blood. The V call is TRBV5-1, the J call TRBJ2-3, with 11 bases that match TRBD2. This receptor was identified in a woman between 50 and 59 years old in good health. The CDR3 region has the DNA TGCGCCAGCAGCTCACCTAGCGGGGGGAGGGCAGATACGCAGTATTTT. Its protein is CASSSPSGGRADTQYF.